This T cell receptor (beta chain) was documented in a study of cytomegalovirus exposure and HLA in healthy donors. CDR3 size: 16 residues. The V gene's germline CDR1 is MNHNY and CDR2 SVGAGI (reference sequence). Researchers ran the PCR with 60 Vbeta and 13 Jbeta primers. Here immunoSEQ multiplex PCR was the method, and the copy in TCRdb shows in-frame clones only, minus some. The sample lists 85,000 to 110,000 clones; approximately 79% were seen once. This chain connects TRBV6-6 to TRBJ2-5; TRBD1 is a possible D gene (6 bases). The J call could be wrong; TRBJ2-7 is a better fit for the DNA end. This receptor was identified in a man in his fifties in good health and CMV-seropositive. The material sequenced was PBMCs. CDR3 in DNA: TGTGCCAGCAGCTTCCCTCGTAGAGGGGGTGTAGACGAGCAGTACTTC. Translated: CASSFPRRGGVDEQYF.